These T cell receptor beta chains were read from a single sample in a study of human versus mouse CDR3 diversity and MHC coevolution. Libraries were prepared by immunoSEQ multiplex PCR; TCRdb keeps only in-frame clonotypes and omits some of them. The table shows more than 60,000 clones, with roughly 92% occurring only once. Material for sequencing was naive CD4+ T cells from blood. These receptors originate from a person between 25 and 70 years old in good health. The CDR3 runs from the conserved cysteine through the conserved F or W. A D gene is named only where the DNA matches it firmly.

cdr3_aa: CASSLSGGSWLGNQPQHF
cdr3_nt: TGTGCCAGCAGTTTATCGGGGGGGAGTTGGTTGGGCAATCAGCCCCAGCATTTT
d_call: .
j_call: TRBJ1-5
v_call: TRBV27
cdr3_length: 18

cdr3_aa: CASSTSDITSNTGELFF
cdr3_nt: TGCGCCAGCAGCACTTCGGACATTACATCGAACACCGGGGAGCTGTTTTTT
d_call: .
j_call: TRBJ2-2
v_call: TRBV5-1
cdr3_length: 17

cdr3_aa: CASSLDGGSSYNEQFF
cdr3_nt: TGCGCCAGCAGCTTGGACGGGGGAAGCTCCTACAATGAGCAGTTCTTC
d_call: .
j_call: TRBJ2-1
v_call: TRBV5-1
cdr3_length: 16

cdr3_aa: CASSIGEYSGANVLTF
cdr3_nt: TGTGCCAGTAGTATCGGGGAGTACTCTGGGGCCAACGTCCTGACTTTC
d_call: .
j_call: TRBJ2-6
v_call: TRBV19
cdr3_length: 16

cdr3_aa: CASSGQGANTGELFF
cdr3_nt: TGTGCCAGCAGCGGACAGGGTGCGAACACCGGGGAGCTGTTTTTT
d_call: TRBD1
j_call: TRBJ2-2
v_call: TRBV9
cdr3_length: 15

cdr3_aa: CASSLAGTTSTDTQYF
cdr3_nt: TGTGCCAGCAGCTTAGCGGGGACAACTAGCACAGATACGCAGTATTTT
d_call: .
j_call: TRBJ2-3
v_call: TRBV7-9
cdr3_length: 16

cdr3_aa: CASKRSGGSTDTQYF
cdr3_nt: TGCGCCAGCAAACGTAGCGGGGGGAGCACAGATACGCAGTATTTT
d_call: TRBD2
j_call: TRBJ2-3
v_call: TRBV5-1
cdr3_length: 15

cdr3_aa: CASSPLAGGYTF
cdr3_nt: TGTGCCAGCAGTCCACTAGCGGGTGGCTACACCTTC
d_call: .
j_call: TRBJ1-2
v_call: TRBV5-6
cdr3_length: 12

cdr3_aa: CASSLPGQGSSEKLFF
cdr3_nt: TGTGCCAGCAGTTTACCGGGACAGGGGTCTAGTGAAAAACTGTTTTTT
d_call: TRBD1
j_call: TRBJ1-4
v_call: TRBV28
cdr3_length: 16

cdr3_aa: CASSLIGRLATQETQYF
cdr3_nt: TGTGCCAGCAGCTTAATAGGTAGGCTAGCGACACAAGAGACCCAGTACTTC
d_call: .
j_call: TRBJ2-5
v_call: TRBV7-9
cdr3_length: 17

cdr3_aa: CASSLSRTSGSTDTQYF
cdr3_nt: TGTGCCAGCAGCCTAAGTAGGACTAGCGGAAGCACAGATACGCAGTATTTT
d_call: TRBD2
j_call: TRBJ2-3
v_call: TRBV5-4
cdr3_length: 17

cdr3_aa: CSVGRLADSYEQYF
cdr3_nt: TGCAGCGTGGGAAGACTAGCGGACTCCTACGAGCAGTACTTC
d_call: TRBD2
j_call: TRBJ2-7
v_call: TRBV29-1
cdr3_length: 14

cdr3_aa: CASSLDRDLRPQHF
cdr3_nt: TGTGCCAGCAGCTTAGACAGGGACCTGAGGCCCCAGCATTTT
d_call: .
j_call: TRBJ1-5
v_call: TRBV7-9
cdr3_length: 14